The rows below give T cell receptor beta chains drawn from one sample of a study of T cells expressing NK-cell markers. With the 5' RACE reads reprocessed, TCRdb shows one record per CDR3 protein and no DNA. The sample totals some 340,000 distinct CDR3 sequences. The specimen was blood T cells: a sorted CD56 or NKG2C T cell subset, CD4+ or CD8+ T cells, or bulk PBMC T cells (not recorded which). These receptors were taken from a man aged 18-69 years in good health. Both conserved end residues are part of each CDR3. Fields, in order: V gene, J gene, CDR3 protein.

v_gene: TRBV12-5; j_gene: TRBJ2-2; CDR3aa: CASGSQGALNGELFF
v_gene: TRBV7-2; j_gene: TRBJ2-3; CDR3aa: CGSGSAWTDTQYF
v_gene: TRBV5-1; j_gene: TRBJ1-1; CDR3aa: CASSLDVTGGLAFF
v_gene: TRBV29-1; j_gene: TRBJ1-1; CDR3aa: CSALDGPGTEAFF
v_gene: TRBV9; j_gene: TRBJ2-1; CDR3aa: CASTSGLAGGPDYNEQFF
v_gene: TRBV5-1; j_gene: TRBJ2-3; CDR3aa: CASSPTGRTDTQYF
v_gene: TRBV7-9; j_gene: TRBJ2-5; CDR3aa: CASSLGGSRVQETQYF
v_gene: TRBV28; j_gene: TRBJ2-6; CDR3aa: CASSPLRDRESSGANVLTF
v_gene: TRBV7-9; j_gene: TRBJ1-2; CDR3aa: CASTSGQSSYGYTF
v_gene: TRBV18; j_gene: TRBJ1-1; CDR3aa: CASSPDIRGGTEAFF
v_gene: TRBV11-2; j_gene: TRBJ2-2; CDR3aa: CASSPRQAATGELFF
v_gene: TRBV12-3/TRBV12-4; j_gene: TRBJ2-1; CDR3aa: CASRGTSEYNEQFF
v_gene: TRBV20-1; j_gene: TRBJ2-5; CDR3aa: CSAEAGHQETQYF
v_gene: TRBV7-9; j_gene: TRBJ1-1; CDR3aa: CASSRTGVPAEAFF
v_gene: TRBV24-1; j_gene: TRBJ2-3; CDR3aa: CATSDTGGRTDTQYF
v_gene: TRBV5-4; j_gene: TRBJ1-2; CDR3aa: CASSSRGEHGYTF
v_gene: TRBV6-1; j_gene: TRBJ2-7; CDR3aa: CASSGARTGGYEQYF
v_gene: TRBV20-1; j_gene: TRBJ2-7; CDR3aa: CSAGKIDYEQYF
v_gene: TRBV5-5; j_gene: TRBJ2-3; CDR3aa: CASSFRPTTTDTQYF
v_gene: TRBV5-5; j_gene: TRBJ1-1; CDR3aa: CASSLSQLTGRITEAFF
v_gene: TRBV5-1; j_gene: TRBJ2-5; CDR3aa: CASSLRGTAEPLSQETQYF
v_gene: TRBV11-3; j_gene: TRBJ2-1; CDR3aa: CASARDRGRNEQFF
v_gene: TRBV4-2; j_gene: TRBJ1-6; CDR3aa: CASSQAQRNSPLHF
v_gene: TRBV27; j_gene: TRBJ2-1; CDR3aa: CASSPTQGSPFF
v_gene: TRBV11-2; j_gene: TRBJ1-2; CDR3aa: CASSRDSSSVGYTF
v_gene: TRBV10-3; j_gene: TRBJ1-1; CDR3aa: CAISSNGRNTEAFF
v_gene: TRBV29-1; j_gene: TRBJ2-1; CDR3aa: CSVGQRSSYNEQFF
v_gene: TRBV6-5; j_gene: TRBJ1-2; CDR3aa: CASSYPQGVLNYGYTF
v_gene: TRBV6-5; j_gene: TRBJ1-5; CDR3aa: CASSFRGNIGDSGNQPQHF
v_gene: TRBV2; j_gene: TRBJ2-3; CDR3aa: CASSDTRVSDTQYF
v_gene: TRBV20-1; j_gene: TRBJ2-1; CDR3aa: CSARVLGPYNEQFF
v_gene: TRBV6-2/TRBV6-3; j_gene: TRBJ2-3; CDR3aa: CASTPRRGEVSDTQYF
v_gene: TRBV20-1; j_gene: TRBJ2-1; CDR3aa: CSAEPPGLLRLEQFF
v_gene: TRBV2; j_gene: TRBJ2-5; CDR3aa: CASSEAEGRGETQYF
v_gene: TRBV5-6; j_gene: TRBJ1-1; CDR3aa: CASSPDRGEVLNTEAFF
v_gene: TRBV6-1; j_gene: TRBJ2-5; CDR3aa: CASTPGQALYQTQYF
v_gene: TRBV6-1; j_gene: TRBJ1-6; CDR3aa: CASGAQVSSYNSPLHF
v_gene: TRBV28; j_gene: TRBJ2-5; CDR3aa: CASSSGVAGEQETQYF
v_gene: TRBV5-1; j_gene: TRBJ2-5; CDR3aa: CASRPGLAGGLGQETQYF
v_gene: TRBV7-9; j_gene: TRBJ1-2; CDR3aa: CASSPLIGRGYGYTF
v_gene: TRBV2; j_gene: TRBJ2-7; CDR3aa: CASSEALFAGRFSEQYF
v_gene: TRBV5-1; j_gene: TRBJ2-2; CDR3aa: CASSGMTGANTGELFF
v_gene: TRBV12-3/TRBV12-4; j_gene: TRBJ1-2; CDR3aa: CASSFAPLQGAYGYTF